What follows are 14 T cell receptor beta chains derived from one specimen sequenced in a study of T-cell reconstitution after alpha-beta-depleted transplantation in children. Molecular barcoding with unique molecular identifiers was used for the TCRbeta library. TCRdb reprocessed the PCR reads via MiXCR and lists one record per CDR3 protein. The sample carries about 980,000 distinct CDR3 sequences, under 30% recorded once. The sequences come from PBMCs, mostly from graft donor cells, collected 360 days after TCRalphabeta/CD19-depleted stem cell transplant. The receptor set was obtained from a boy younger than two who had a stem cell transplant for SCID, so the T cells may come from the graft donor.

This clonotype turned up a few times. V is TRBV18 and J is TRBJ2-5; weak D call: TRBD1 (5 bases). The length of the CDR3 is 13 residues. V shed 0 bases and J shed 5 bases, with 7 bases lying between them. The germline V gene encodes CDR1 KGHSH and CDR2 LQKENI. Here the CDR3 DNA reads TGTGCCAGCTCACCACCCCCAGGGGAGACCCAGTACTTC. Protein product: CASSPPPGETQYF.

This clonotype has ten or more counts. The chain uses TRBV20-1 and TRBJ2-1; a weak D match, TRBD2 (5 bases). The V gene's germline CDR1 is DFQATT and CDR2 SNEGSKA (reference sequence). Trimming stripped 6 bases from V and 10 bases from J, with 10 bases between. This CDR3 is built from 10 residues. DNA of the CDR3: TGCAGTGCCCTCTCGGGAGAGCAGTTCTTC. Amino acid sequence: CSALSGEQFF.

This clonotype came up once. DNA for the CDR3: TGTGCCAGCTCGGGGGGATTAGCGGGGGGTGATGATACGCAGTATTTT. It is translated as CASSGGLAGGDDTQYF. The V and J genes are TRBV11-2 and TRBJ2-3; 10 positions agree with TRBD2. The CDR3 is 16 residues long. Per the germline V gene, CDR1 is SGHAT and CDR2 is FQNNGV. V shed 8 bases, J shed 6 bases, and the junction held 14 bases outside the gene matches. Drawing the rest from reference TRBV11-2 and TRBJ2-3, the complete variable domain is EAGVAQSPRYKIIEKRQSVAFWCNPISGHATLYWYQQILGQGPKLLIQFQNNGVVDDSQLPKDRFSAERLKGVDSTLKIQPAKLEDSAVYLCASSGGLAGGDDTQYFGPGTRLTVL.

This clonotype was detected a few times. The chain combines TRBV20-1 with TRBJ2-3, with 7 bases fitting TRBD2. Losses at the gene ends were 5 bases for V and 0 bases for J; bases not matched to a gene: 8. Germline V lookup: CDR1 DFQATT, CDR2 SNEGSKA (reference sequence). CDR3 length: 15 amino acids. The CDR3 coding sequence is TGCAGTGCTCCAGAACTAGCGTCAAGCACAGATACGCAGTATTTT. Protein sequence: CSAPELASSTDTQYF.

This clonotype was counted only a few times. V gene TRBV5-1 combines with J gene TRBJ2-1; D may be TRBD2 (6 bases). Germline V gene lookup returns CDR1 SGHRS and CDR2 YFSETQ. Trimming removed 4 bases from V and 12 bases from J, with 11 bases in between. The CDR3 totals 11 residues. The CDR3 protein is CASSEDYWQFF. The CDR3 DNA reads as TGCGCCAGCAGCGAGGACTACTGGCAGTTCTTC.

This clonotype was counted between two and nine times. This rearrangement joins TRBV6-1 to TRBJ2-3; 9 bases agree with TRBD1. Germline-derived CDR1 and CDR2 are MNHNS and SASEGT. The V segment lost 7 bases and the J segment 6 bases; nucleotides outside the gene matches: 11. The CDR3 is 15 amino acids. CDR3 sequence: CASTSGQGFPDTQYF. For the CDR3, the DNA is TGTGCCAGCACCTCGGGACAGGGTTTTCCGGATACGCAGTATTTT.

The chain recombines TRBV15 with TRBJ2-1; possibly TRBD1 for D (6 bases). This CDR3 has 13 amino acids. Germline CDR1 is LNHNV and CDR2 is YYDKDF (reference sequence). The V end lost 1 base, the J end lost 10 bases, and 11 bases lay between the germline ends. CDR3 DNA sequence: TGTGCCACCAGCAGAGTTCTGGACAGAGAGCAGTTCTTC. Translated: CATSRVLDREQFF.

The rearrangement uses TRBV2 and TRBJ1-2, with D perhaps matching TRBD1 (6 bases). The CDR3 spans 16 residues. The ends were cut back, 3 bases at V and 3 bases at J, with 17 bases in the middle. The germline CDR1 and CDR2 sequences are SNHLY and FYNNEI. The CDR3 nucleotides are TGTGCCAGCAGTGACGCCTGGGGGCGAGTGCACTATGGCTACACCTTC. The encoded protein is CASSDAWGRVHYGYTF.

V gene TRBV12-3 or TRBV12-4 combines with J gene TRBJ2-5; unclear D gene. Trimming removed 6 bases at V and 6 bases at J, with 8 bases between. This CDR3 has 11 residues. CDR3 region: CASSRAQTQYF. The DNA of the CDR3 is TGTGCCAGCAGCCGCGCCCAGACCCAGTACTTC.

The gene calls are TRBV6-1 and TRBJ2-3; D gene ambiguous. The CDR3 runs to 16 residues. CDR1 MNHNS and CDR2 SASEGT come from the germline V gene. Trimming shortened V by 5 bases and J by 0 bases, and 15 bases separated the two germline ends. CDR3 protein: CASSQGIVTSTDTQYF. The CDR3 DNA is TGTGCCAGCAGTCAAGGGATCGTGACTAGCACAGATACGCAGTATTTT.

The chain has TRBV6-5 and TRBJ1-1; D is uncertain. The CDR3 loop spans 18 amino acids. The germline gives CDR1 MNHEY, CDR2 SVGAGI. With 2 bases removed from V and 5 bases from J, the gap between germline ends came to 24 bases. CDR3 residues: CASSYRRLQWLGATEAFF. The DNA for the CDR3 is TGTGCCAGCAGTTACCGAAGATTACAGTGGCTCGGCGCGACTGAAGCTTTCTTT.

This clonotype appeared a few times. The CDR3 protein is CSVGRDGYTF. CDR3 bases: TGCAGCGTCGGGAGGGATGGCTACACCTTC. V is TRBV29-1 and J is TRBJ1-2; D ambiguous. Per the germline V gene, CDR1 is SQVTM and CDR2 is ANQGSEA. This CDR3 has 10 amino acids. V was cut by 6 bases and J by 6 bases, with 8 bases left in between.

This clonotype was seen once. This chain links TRBV3-1 with TRBJ2-2, with D perhaps matching TRBD1 (5 bases). V lost 4 bases and J lost 1, with 16 bases in between. Germline CDR1 is LGHDT and CDR2 is YNNKEL (reference sequence). CDR3 length: 17 residues. CDR3 sequence (DNA): TGTGCCAGCAGCCTACCGGACAAAAAGATGAACACCGGGGAGCTGTTTTTT. Translating it yields CASSLPDKKMNTGELFF.

This clonotype was seen a few times. The chain couples TRBV4-1 to TRBJ2-7, with TRBD2 identical over 7 bases. Germline V gives CDR1 MGHRA, CDR2 YSYEKL. This CDR3 is 18 amino acids long. Trimming cost V 1 base and J 3 bases; bases outside gene matches: 15. The CDR3 nucleotides read TGCGCCAGCAGCCAAGTTCTCACCTTGGGGGGGGATCGCTACGAGCAGTACTTC. It is translated as CASSQVLTLGGDRYEQYF.